This T cell receptor beta chain was sequenced for a study of type 1 and type 2 diabetes patients. Background on the study: The whole study generated about 19 million paired-end reads. Overall study results and limits: A median of one highly-expanded CD4+ clone, covering roughly 3.9% of reads, occurred in type 2 diabetes.

This clonotype was seen only a few times. Its antigen is currently unknown. The CDR3 has 16 amino acids. J gave up 2 bases and V 4 bases, and 9 bases lay outside the gene matches. Germline CDR1 and CDR2: MNHNY and SVGAGI (reference sequence). No donor had another autoimmune disease or recent infection within four weeks. Genomic DNA was the PCR template. A primer set of 30 forward and 13 reverse primers amplified the CDR3. TCRdb analysed the multiplex PCR reads with MiXCR anew, one entry per CDR3 protein. The repertoire includes 270,000 or so distinct CDR3 sequences, roughly 48% of them detected once, and around 13% sits in the top ten.

The clonotype comes from a man younger than 30 with type 2 diabetes. The source material was peripheral blood mononuclear cells (PBMCs). This chain links TRBV6-6 with TRBJ2-3; 7 nucleotides line up with TRBD2. This chain's CDR3 is CASSSRGSGYTDTQYF. The CDR3, as DNA: TGTGCCAGCAGTTCCCGGGGTAGCGGGTACACAGATACGCAGTATTTT.